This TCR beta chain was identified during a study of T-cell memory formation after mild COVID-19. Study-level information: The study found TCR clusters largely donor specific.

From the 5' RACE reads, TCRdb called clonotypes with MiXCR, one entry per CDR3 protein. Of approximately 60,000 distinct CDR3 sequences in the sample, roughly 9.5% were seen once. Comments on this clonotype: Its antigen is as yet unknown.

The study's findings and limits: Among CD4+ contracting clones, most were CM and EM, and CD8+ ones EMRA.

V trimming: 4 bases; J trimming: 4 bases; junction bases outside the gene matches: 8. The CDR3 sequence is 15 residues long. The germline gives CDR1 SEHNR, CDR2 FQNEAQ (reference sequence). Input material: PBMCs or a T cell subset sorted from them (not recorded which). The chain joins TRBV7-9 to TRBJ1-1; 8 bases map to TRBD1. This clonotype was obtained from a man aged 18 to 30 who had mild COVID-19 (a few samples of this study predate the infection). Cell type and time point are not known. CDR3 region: CASSYPQGGLTEAFF. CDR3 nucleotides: TGTGCCAGCAGCTATCCACAGGGGGGTCTCACTGAAGCTTTCTTT.